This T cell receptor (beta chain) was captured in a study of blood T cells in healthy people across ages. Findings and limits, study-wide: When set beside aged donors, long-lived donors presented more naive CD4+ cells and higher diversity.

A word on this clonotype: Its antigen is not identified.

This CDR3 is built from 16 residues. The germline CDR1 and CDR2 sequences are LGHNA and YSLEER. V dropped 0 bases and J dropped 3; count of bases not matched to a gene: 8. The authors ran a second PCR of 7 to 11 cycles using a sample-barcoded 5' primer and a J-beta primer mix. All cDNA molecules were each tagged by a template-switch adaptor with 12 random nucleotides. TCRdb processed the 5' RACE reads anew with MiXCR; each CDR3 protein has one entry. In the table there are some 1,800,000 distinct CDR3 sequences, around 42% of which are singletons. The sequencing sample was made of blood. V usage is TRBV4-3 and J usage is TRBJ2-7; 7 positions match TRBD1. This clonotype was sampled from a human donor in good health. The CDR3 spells CASSQDVGTVGYEQYF. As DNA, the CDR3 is TGCGCCAGCAGCCAAGATGTCGGGACAGTAGGCTACGAGCAGTACTTC.